This T cell receptor beta chain was sequenced for a study of blood T cell repertoires in COVID-19. Sequenced by immunoSEQ multiplex PCR; TCRdb stores in-frame clones only, minus some. The sample holds approximately 290,000 clones, 80% to 85% seen once. Germline V gene sequence: CDR1 MNHEY, CDR2 SVGEGT. CDR3 length equals 15 residues. The ends lost 2 bases at V and 10 bases at J; junction bases unmatched: 8. This TCR was sampled from a person aged 70 to 85 with COVID-19, enrolled during active disease. Sequencing was done on a sample of peripheral blood. This chain joins TRBV6-2 or TRBV6-3 and TRBJ2-1, with 10 bases identical to TRBD2. CDR3 region: CASSYSGRGLPEQFF. In nucleotides, the CDR3 is TGTGCCAGCAGTTACAGCGGGAGGGGGTTACCGGAGCAGTTCTTC.